This T cell receptor (beta chain) originates from a study of CD8+CD57+ T cells in acquired aplastic anemia (dated by TCRdb to between 2018 and 2020). About the full investigation: On average, sorted CD4+ and CD8+ cells yielded approximately 3 ug of extracted DNA, with a range of roughly 0.17 to 30 ug. An average of approximately 10 million reads for CD4+ cells and 11.0 million reads for CD8+ cells was obtained from healthy donor samples. Broader findings and caveats from the paper: Roughly 31 CD8+ CDR3 sequences were shared between patients and controls but appeared highly expressed in patients and within their immunodominant clones. CD8+ Simpson's diversity did not differ significantly between patients and healthy controls (P=0.060).

From V the trimming removes 4 bases and from J it removes 5 bases, while the gene matches leave 15 bases of the junction unaccounted for. CDR1 is given as MNHNS and CDR2 as SASEGT, both from the germline V gene. The CDR3 runs 18 residues from the cysteine to the phenylalanine. Of all the DNA, just the CDR3 is kept, 54 bases in frame from base 1. Genomic DNA served as template for TCR beta VDJ combination and CDR3 sequence profiling. TCR repertoire sequencing was run on an Illumina HiSeq 2000. As for the original processing: Repertoires were assessed using TRBV/TRBJ rearrangement plots, CDR3 size and DJ length profiles, and Simpson's diversity index. The most abundant DNA sequence in the deep sequencing data was defined as the immunodominant clone. CDR3 amino acid sequences were screened for sharing across subjects and were compared with published repertoires and the VDJdb database. TCRdb handled the public reads itself, with Q25 trimming in fastp and clone calling in MiXCR, and kept productive beta chains. CDR3 protein sequences are deduplicated, and each keeps its most common genes and DNA. TCRdb, not the original authors, processed these V and J calls. The sample table lists 86,000 or so distinct CDR3 sequences, about half of them with a count of one. About 68% of the sample goes to the ten largest clones.

In this study, sorted CD4+ and CD8+ T cells from the blood of healthy subjects and of severe aplastic anemia patients had their TCR repertoires deep-sequenced. Ficoll-Paque density gradient centrifugation was used to isolate peripheral blood mononuclear cells. CD4+ and CD8+ T cells were sorted by FACS or magnetic beads before DNA extraction. This clonotype has only a few counts. The antigen it binds to is not known. Base qualities are not recorded, but no much larger clone differs from it by a single base. The chain joins TRBV6-1 to TRBJ2-7, with 12 central nucleotides matching TRBD2. This sequence was found in a human donor in good health, serving as a control. What was sequenced was sorted CD4+, CD8+, or CD8+CD57+ T cells (not recorded which) from PBMCs. The CDR3 is CASSAFRLAGALFNEQYF. The DNA sequence is TGTGCCAGCAGTGCATTCCGACTAGCGGGAGCGCTTTTTAACGAGCAGTACTTC.